Listed below are T cell receptor beta chains from one sample, sequenced in a study of Graves' ophthalmopathy and Graves' hyperthyroidism. TCRdb reprocessed the multiplex PCR reads with MiXCR, giving one entry per CDR3 protein. Of 200,000 to 250,000 distinct CDR3 sequences detected, 20% to 25% appear once; the ten largest clones hold 43%. Input material: peripheral blood. These TCRs come from a woman aged 45-65 years with Graves' ophthalmopathy. The CDR3 runs from the conserved cysteine through the conserved F or W. Each record gives: CDR3 length, V gene, D gene, J gene, clone size, CDR3 protein, CDR3 DNA. D genes are given only for firm matches. Rows may omit the clone size; those that give it use once, few, many or a size class.

15	TRBV12-3/TRBV12-4	.	TRBJ2-5	many	CASSLGSLGGETQYF	TGTGCCAGCAGTTTAGGGTCCCTAGGCGGAGAGACCCAGTACTTC
14	TRBV12-3/TRBV12-4	.	TRBJ1-5	many	CASSFAGRNQPQHF	TGTGCCAGCAGTTTCGCAGGACGCAATCAGCCCCAGCATTTT
16	TRBV7-9	TRBD1	TRBJ2-5	many	CASSSRGTGIQETQYF	TGTGCCAGCAGCTCTAGGGGGACAGGGATCCAAGAGACCCAGTACTTC
12	TRBV12-3/TRBV12-4	.	TRBJ1-1	few	CASTPDGGSAFF	TGTGCCAGCACCCCCGATGGGGGCAGCGCTTTCTTT
13	TRBV6-2/TRBV6-3	.	TRBJ1-5	many	CASSYRAQQPQHF	TGTGCCAGCAGTTATAGGGCACAGCAGCCCCAGCATTTT
13	TRBV28	.	TRBJ1-1	many	CASRRDPNTEAFF	TGTGCCAGCAGGAGGGATCCGAACACTGAAGCTTTCTTT
15	TRBV12-3/TRBV12-4	.	TRBJ2-7	.	CASSPGGGPSYEQYF	TGTGCCAGCAGCCCAGGGGGGGGGCCCTCCTACGAGCAGTACTTC
14	TRBV24-1	.	TRBJ1-5	many	CATSDPGGADIQHF	TGTGCCACCAGTGACCCAGGAGGGGCCGATATCCAGCATTTT
16	TRBV11-1	TRBD2	TRBJ2-7	.	CASSSRLAELRGEQYF	TGTGCCAGCAGTTCACGACTAGCGGAGCTTCGCGGCGAGCAGTACTTC
14	TRBV29-1	.	TRBJ2-6	.	CSARQASGANVLTF	TGCAGCGCTCGACAGGCCTCTGGGGCCAACGTCCTGACTTTC
16	TRBV5-1	.	TRBJ2-5	many	CASSRRAGWEQETQYF	TGCGCCAGCAGCCGTCGTGCGGGTTGGGAACAAGAGACCCAGTACTTC
15	TRBV12-3/TRBV12-4	TRBD2	TRBJ2-7	many	CASSFASSGRTEQYF	TGTGCCAGCAGTTTTGCATCCAGCGGGAGGACCGAGCAGTACTTC
14	TRBV19	TRBD1	TRBJ2-7	.	CASSIAGTGYEQYF	TGTGCCAGTAGTATAGCGGGGACAGGCTACGAGCAGTACTTC
16	TRBV20-1	.	TRBJ2-4	many	CSAYPRFDLAKNIQYF	TGCAGTGCTTATCCCAGGTTTGACCTAGCCAAAAACATTCAGTACTTC
13	TRBV29-1	TRBD1	TRBJ2-2	.	CSVGQGRGGELFF	TGCAGCGTTGGACAGGGGAGAGGAGGGGAGCTGTTTTTT
17	TRBV19	TRBD2	TRBJ2-2	few	CASSMPTSGSRVGELFF	TGTGCCAGTAGTATGCCAACTAGCGGGAGTCGTGTCGGGGAGCTGTTTTTT
13	TRBV5-6	TRBD1	TRBJ1-2	many	CASSRDRGSGYTF	TGTGCCAGCAGCCGGGACAGGGGGAGCGGCTACACCTTC